Presented here are 17 T cell receptor beta chains from one specimen sequenced in a study of vaccination and CD4 T cells after COVID-19. These receptors' antigens are unknown. Treatment reported: approximately 9-day PBMC culture with coronavirus spike peptide pools or control peptides (ViraFEST assay). Sequencing of cultured CD4+ T cell DNA used the Oncomine TCR Beta short-read assay. TCRdb itself ran the PCR reads through MiXCR, one entry per CDR3 protein. The sample lists over 15,000 distinct CDR3 sequences; 44% were seen once. Material: CD4+ T cells from blood, cultured in vitro, obtained after SARS-CoV-2 vaccination. The receptors shown here come from a human donor who had recovered from COVID-19.

This clonotype is labeled medium-sized (0.01 to 0.1%). This chain connects TRBV20-1 to TRBJ1-1; D is ambiguous. This CDR3 is 15 amino acids long. Trimming took off 0 bases at V and 0 bases at J, with 11 bases between the two ends. Germline CDR1 and CDR2: DFQATT and SNEGSKA (reference sequence). CDR3 DNA: TGCAGTGCTAGAGAAACGGCAGTGATGAACACTGAAGCTTTCTTT. Its protein is CSARETAVMNTEAFF.

The chain joins TRBV10-2 to TRBJ2-7; D unclear. Per germline, CDR1 WSHSY and CDR2 SAAADI. The CDR3 runs 14 residues. Between the trimmed V and J ends, which lost 6 bases and 0 bases, there was a span of 12 bases. The CDR3 DNA follows: TGCGCCAGCAGCGCAGTAGCATTCTCCTACGAGCAGTACTTC. The encoded protein is CASSAVAFSYEQYF.

The rearrangement uses TRBV2 and TRBJ2-7; D is possibly TRBD1 (6 bases). CDR1 is SNHLY and CDR2 is FYNNEI in the germline V gene. The CDR3 totals 14 residues. V gave up 6 bases and J gave up 0 bases, with 12 bases separating them. CDR3 coding DNA: TGTGCCAGCAGGGTACAGGGAATCTCCTACGAGCAGTACTTC. The encoded protein is CASRVQGISYEQYF.

This sequence joins TRBV20-1 and TRBJ2-7, with D perhaps given as TRBD1 or TRBD2 (5 bases each). The CDR3 runs to 12 residues. Germline V gives CDR1 DFQATT, CDR2 SNEGSKA (reference sequence). V lost 4 bases, J lost 6 bases, and 13 bases lay in between. The CDR3 spells CSAIGDAGEQYF. CDR3 in DNA: TGCAGTGCTATTGGGGACGCAGGCGAGCAGTACTTC.

Regarding this clonotype: At one end, the junction sequence differs from germline, possibly due to a read error. The chain carries TRBV7-9 and TRBJ1-2; weak D call: TRBD1 (5 bases). CDR1 and CDR2 (germline): SEHNR, FQNEAQ (reference sequence). The CDR3 contains 13 residues. As DNA, the CDR3 is TGTGCCAGCAGCAAAGACAGCTACTATGACTACACCTTC. Protein product: CASSKDSYYDYTF.

This clonotype was counted a few times. The chain recombines TRBV5-1 with TRBJ2-2; TRBD1 aligns across 9 bases. The CDR3 length is 15 residues. V gave up 7 bases and J gave up 0 bases; unmatched junction bases: 4. Germline V gene lookup returns CDR1 SGHRS and CDR2 YFSETQ. The CDR3 sequence is CASSTGGTNTGELFF. The CDR3 coding sequence is TGCGCCAGCTCAACAGGGGGCACGAACACCGGGGAGCTGTTTTTT.

The sample holds a few counts of this clonotype. The chain carries TRBV15 and TRBJ1-2; D is possibly TRBD1 (6 bases). The germline V and J ends were trimmed by 0 bases and 6 bases, with 14 bases remaining between them. In germline, CDR1 is LNHNV, CDR2 YYDKDF (reference sequence). The CDR3 loop spans 15 amino acids. CDR3 in DNA: TGTGCCACCAGCAGAGACTTCACAGGGTCGGATGGCTACACCTTC. Protein: CATSRDFTGSDGYTF.

This clonotype was found a few times. The chain uses TRBV7-8 and TRBJ2-3, with a tentative D call TRBD2 (6 bases). The germline V and J ends were trimmed by 3 bases and 6 bases, with 22 bases remaining between them. CDR1 and CDR2 from the germline V gene are SGHVS and FQNEAQ. The CDR3 extends over 17 amino acids. This CDR3 is CASSFAWRAGRWDTQYF. In nucleotides, the CDR3 is TGTGCCAGCAGCTTCGCTTGGAGGGCAGGTAGATGGGATACGCAGTATTTT.

This clonotype is labeled as medium-sized. The rearrangement joins TRBV6-5 to TRBJ1-5, with 7 bases identical to TRBD1. This CDR3 is 15 amino acids long. Germline V lookup: CDR1 MNHEY, CDR2 SVGAGI. V dropped 0 bases and J dropped 3; count of bases not matched to a gene: 2. The CDR3 reads CASSYSDRDNQPQHF. In DNA form, the CDR3 reads TGTGCCAGCAGTTACTCAGACAGGGACAATCAGCCCCAGCATTTT.

The chain uses TRBV12-3 or TRBV12-4 and TRBJ1-5; D is possibly TRBD1 (5 bases). The CDR3 loop spans 14 amino acids. Trimming cost V 7 bases and J 0 bases, with 10 bases left between them. The chain's CDR3 is CASTPGDSNQPQHF. The CDR3, as DNA: TGTGCCAGCACCCCGGGGGATAGCAATCAGCCCCAGCATTTT.

This clonotype was observed a handful of times. V usage is TRBV20-1 and J usage is TRBJ2-4, with 10 bases that match TRBD2. Per germline, CDR1 DFQATT and CDR2 SNEGSKA (reference sequence). Losses at the gene ends were 4 bases for V and 11 bases for J; bases not matched to a gene: 14. The length of the CDR3 is 15 residues. DNA for the CDR3: TGCAGTGCTACGGGGGCCCTAGCGGGAGCGGTCTTTCAGTACTTC. Translated, it gives CSATGALAGAVFQYF.

V usage is TRBV19 and J usage is TRBJ2-3; 8 bases are shared with TRBD2. The CDR3 is made up of 19 amino acids. Germline loops: CDR1 LNHDA, CDR2 SQIVND (reference sequence). Trimming removed 5 bases from V and 6 bases from J; junction bases left unmatched: 22. The CDR3 DNA follows: TGTGCCAGTAGTTCCCGACTAGCGTTGGGGGGTACAAAGCTGGATACGCAGTATTTT. Translation: CASSSRLALGGTKLDTQYF.

The chain is built from TRBV5-4 and TRBJ2-7; tentatively, D is TRBD2 (6 bases). CDR1 is SGHNT, CDR2 YYREEE, per germline (reference sequence). With 4 bases removed from V and 0 bases from J, the gap between germline ends came to 14 bases. The CDR3 extends over 15 amino acids. The CDR3, as DNA: TGTGCCAGCAGCGCCCGGGACGGGGGCTCCTACGAGCAGTACTTC. As protein: CASSARDGGSYEQYF.

The J gene is TRBJ2-5, the V gene TRBV18; maybe TRBD2 (5 bases). CDR1 and CDR2 from the germline V gene are KGHSH and LQKENI. CDR3 size: 14 residues. The germline V and J ends were trimmed by 3 bases and 5 bases, with 13 bases remaining between them. Written as DNA, the CDR3 is TGTGCCAGCTCACCCGACCGACTAAGGGAGACCCAGTACTTC. As protein: CASSPDRLRETQYF.

V and J are TRBV19 and TRBJ2-5; 8 bases are a match to TRBD1. Germline trimming cut 7 bases from V and 2 bases from J; bases unmatched to any gene: 6. Germline loops: CDR1 LNHDA, CDR2 SQIVND (reference sequence). This CDR3 region has 14 residues. CDR3 residues: CASNRDRGQETQYF. CDR3 DNA sequence: TGTGCCAGTAACCGAGACAGGGGACAAGAGACCCAGTACTTC.

The J gene is TRBJ1-5, the V gene TRBV20-1, with D possibly matching TRBD1 (6 bases). CDR3 length equals 15 residues. Germline CDR1 reads DFQATT; CDR2 reads SNEGSKA (reference sequence). Deletions cut 1 base from V and 0 bases from J, with 10 bases between. CDR3 nucleotide sequence: TGCAGTGCTAGAGTGACGGGACATAGCAATCAGCCCCAGCATTTT. It is translated as CSARVTGHSNQPQHF.

The rearrangement joins TRBV28 to TRBJ2-5; 7 bases line up with TRBD2. After removal of 2 bases from V and 4 bases from J, the junction contained 4 bases not matched to a gene. This CDR3 spans 14 amino acids. Germline V lookup: CDR1 MDHEN, CDR2 SYDVKM. In DNA, the CDR3 is TGTGCCAGCAGTTTAGGGAGGGCCTCAGAGACCCAGTACTTC. This sequence encodes CASSLGRASETQYF. Using reference TRBV28 and TRBJ2-5 for the parts outside the CDR3, the full variable domain is DVKVTQSSRYLVKRTGEKVFLECVQDMDHENMFWYRQDPGLGLRLIYFSYDVKMKEKGDIPEGYSVSREKKERFSLILESASTNQTSMYLCASSLGRASETQYFGPGTRLLVL.